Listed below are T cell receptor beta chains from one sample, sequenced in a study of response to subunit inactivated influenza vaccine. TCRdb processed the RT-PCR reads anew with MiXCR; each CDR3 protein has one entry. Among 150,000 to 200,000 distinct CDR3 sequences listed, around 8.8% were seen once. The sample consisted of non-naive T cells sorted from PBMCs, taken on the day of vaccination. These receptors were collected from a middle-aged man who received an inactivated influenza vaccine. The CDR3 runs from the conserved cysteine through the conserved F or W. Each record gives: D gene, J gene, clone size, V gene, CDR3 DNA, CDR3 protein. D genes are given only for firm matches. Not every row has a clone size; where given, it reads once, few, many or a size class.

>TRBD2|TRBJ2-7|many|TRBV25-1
TGTGCCAGCAGTGGCGGGACTAGCGGGCCCTCCTACGAGCAGTACTTC
CASSGGTSGPSYEQYF
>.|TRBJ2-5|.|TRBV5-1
TGCGCCAGCAGCCTTGGAGGGGTGAAAGAGACCCAGTACTTC
CASSLGGVKETQYF
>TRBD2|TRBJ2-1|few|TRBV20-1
TGCAGTGCTAGACTACTAGCGGGGGATTACAATGAGCAGTTCTTC
CSARLLAGDYNEQFF
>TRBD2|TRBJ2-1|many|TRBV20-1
TGCAGTGCTAGAAGGCAAGTAGCGGGACACAATGAGCAGTTCTTC
CSARRQVAGHNEQFF
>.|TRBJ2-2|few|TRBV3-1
TGTGCCAGCAGTCTTGCGGGTACCGGGGAGCTGTTTTTT
CASSLAGTGELFF
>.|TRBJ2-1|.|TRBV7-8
TGTGCCAGCAGCTTTTGGCTACGGGAGCCCAATGAGCAGTTCTTC
CASSFWLREPNEQFF
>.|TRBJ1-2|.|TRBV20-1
TGCAGTGCTAGAGTTACAGCAAGTTATGGCTACACCTTC
CSARVTASYGYTF
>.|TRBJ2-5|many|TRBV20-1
TGCAGTGCTAGCGGGGACGTCGAGACCCAGTACTTC
CSASGDVETQYF
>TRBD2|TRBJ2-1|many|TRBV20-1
TGCAGTGCTAGAGATCCGCGGGAGCGCCATGAGCAGTTCTTC
CSARDPRERHEQFF
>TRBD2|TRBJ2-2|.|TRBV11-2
TGTGCCAGCAGCTTAGTAGTAGCGGGCGGATCGAACACCGGGGAGCTGTTTTTT
CASSLVVAGGSNTGELFF
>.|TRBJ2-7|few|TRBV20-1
TGCAGTGCTCGTATAGGGGGTAGGGGCTGGGAAGAGCAGTACTTC
CSARIGGRGWEEQYF
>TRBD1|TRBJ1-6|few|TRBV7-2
TGTGCCAGCAGCTTTCCACCGGGACAGGTTAATTCACCCCTCCACTTT
CASSFPPGQVNSPLHF
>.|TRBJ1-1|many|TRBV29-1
TGCAGCGTTGGGCAGGGAGCGAACACTGAAGCTTTCTTT
CSVGQGANTEAFF
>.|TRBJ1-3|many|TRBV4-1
TGCGCCAGCAGCCGCGCCGGGGGGGTATCTGGAAACACCATATATTTT
CASSRAGGVSGNTIYF
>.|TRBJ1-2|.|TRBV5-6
TGTGCCAGCAGCTGGGGGGACGGAACTTACTATGGCTACACCTTC
CASSWGDGTYYGYTF
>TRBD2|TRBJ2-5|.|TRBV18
TGTGCCAGCTCACCCGCTAGCGGCTACCAAGAGACCCAGTACTTC
CASSPASGYQETQYF
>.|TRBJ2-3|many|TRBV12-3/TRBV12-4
TGTGCCAGCAGCTTGGCGCAGGGAAAGACAGATACGCAGTATTTT
CASSLAQGKTDTQYF
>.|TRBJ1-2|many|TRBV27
TGTGCCAGCACCGGCAGGGGAAGGATGAGCGGCTACACCTTC
CASTGRGRMSGYTF
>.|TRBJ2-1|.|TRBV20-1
TGCAGTGCTCCCCTAAACAGGGTGCACAATGAGCAGTTCTTC
CSAPLNRVHNEQFF
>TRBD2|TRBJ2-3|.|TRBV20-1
TGCAGTGCCAAACCGAGGGACTACGTTAGCACAGATACGCAGTATTTT
CSAKPRDYVSTDTQYF
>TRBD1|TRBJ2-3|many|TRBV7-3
TGTGCCAGCAGCACACAGGGGGCTGGGGCAGATACGCAGTATTTT
CASSTQGAGADTQYF
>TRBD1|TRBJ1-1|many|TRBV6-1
TGTGCCAGCAGGACCCGACAGGGAACTCTGAACACTGAAGCTTTCTTT
CASRTRQGTLNTEAFF
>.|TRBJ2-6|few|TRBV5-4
TGTGCCACCCCCTCAGGGAACTCTGGAGCCAACGTCCTGACTTTC
CATPSGNSGANVLTF
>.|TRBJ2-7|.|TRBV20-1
TGCAGTGCTAGAGATCCGGGTAGCTCCTACGAGCAGTACTTC
CSARDPGSSYEQYF
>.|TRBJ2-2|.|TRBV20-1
TGCAGTGCTAGCCGGGGGTGGAACACCGGGGAGCTGTTTTTT
CSASRGWNTGELFF
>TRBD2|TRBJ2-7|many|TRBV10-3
TGTGCCATCAGTGAGTCATCCGGGAGGGCCGGGGAGCAGTACTTC
CAISESSGRAGEQYF
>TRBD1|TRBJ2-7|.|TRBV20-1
TGCAGTGCTAGGACAGGGAGCTCCTACGAGCAGTACTTC
CSARTGSSYEQYF
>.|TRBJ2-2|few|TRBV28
TGTGCCAGCAATAAGGGCCCTTCGCTCACTAAAGGGTCTCGTTCGGCCGGGGAGCTGTTTTTT
CASNKGPSLTKGSRSAGELFF
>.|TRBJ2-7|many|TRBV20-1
TGCAGTGCACCGGACGGTACCTACGAGCAGTACTTC
CSAPDGTYEQYF
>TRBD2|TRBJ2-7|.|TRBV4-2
TGTGCCAGCAGCCAAGCCCTCGGTAGGGAGGGCTACGAGCAGTACTTC
CASSQALGREGYEQYF
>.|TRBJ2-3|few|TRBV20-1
TGCAGTGCTAGACTCCTAGATACGCAGTATTTT
CSARLLDTQYF
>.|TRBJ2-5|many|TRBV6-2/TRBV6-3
TGTGCCAGCAGAAGAAGGATACGGCCCCAAGAGACCCAGTACTTC
CASRRRIRPQETQYF
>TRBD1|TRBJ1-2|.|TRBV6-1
TGTGCCAGCAGTCGAGGGGGACAGCTCTATGGCCACACCTTC
CASSRGGQLYGHTF
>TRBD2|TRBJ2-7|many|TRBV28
TGTGCCAGCAGTTTAAGCGGGAGTTTTGACGAGCAGTACTTC
CASSLSGSFDEQYF
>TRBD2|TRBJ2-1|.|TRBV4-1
TGCGCCAGCAGCCACGGACTAGCGGGGGGGAGCTCCTACAATGAGCAGTTCTTC
CASSHGLAGGSSYNEQFF
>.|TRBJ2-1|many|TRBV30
TGTGCCTGGAGTGGTGTCAGACCCTACAATGAGCAGTTCTTC
CAWSGVRPYNEQFF
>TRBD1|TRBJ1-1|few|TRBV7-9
TGTGCCAGCAGCAACCAGGGACAGGTCGCGACTGAAGCTTTCTTT
CASSNQGQVATEAFF
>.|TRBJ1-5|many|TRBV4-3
TGCGCCAGCAGCCAGGGGGCGACTAGCAATCAGCCCCAGCATTTT
CASSQGATSNQPQHF